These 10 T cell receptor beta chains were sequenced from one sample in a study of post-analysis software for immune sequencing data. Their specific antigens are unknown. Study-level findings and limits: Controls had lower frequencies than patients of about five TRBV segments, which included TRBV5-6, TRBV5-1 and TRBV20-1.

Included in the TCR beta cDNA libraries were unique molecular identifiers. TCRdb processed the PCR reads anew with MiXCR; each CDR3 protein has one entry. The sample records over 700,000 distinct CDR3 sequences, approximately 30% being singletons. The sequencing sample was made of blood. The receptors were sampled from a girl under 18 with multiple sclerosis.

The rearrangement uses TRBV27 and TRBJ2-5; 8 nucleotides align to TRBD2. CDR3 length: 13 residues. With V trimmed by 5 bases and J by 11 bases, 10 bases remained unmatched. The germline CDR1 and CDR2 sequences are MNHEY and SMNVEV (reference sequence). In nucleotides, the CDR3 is TGTGCCAGCAGTGTACCTAGCGGGTGGGAGCAGTACTTC. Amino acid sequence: CASSVPSGWEQYF.

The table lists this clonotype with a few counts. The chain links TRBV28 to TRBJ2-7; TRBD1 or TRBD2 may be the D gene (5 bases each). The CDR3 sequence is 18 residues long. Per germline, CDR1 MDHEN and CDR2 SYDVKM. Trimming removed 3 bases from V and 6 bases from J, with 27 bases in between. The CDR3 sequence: CASSFTNLGPPPGFEQYF. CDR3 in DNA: TGTGCCAGCAGTTTCACTAACCTGGGGCCGCCGCCGGGGTTCGAGCAGTACTTC. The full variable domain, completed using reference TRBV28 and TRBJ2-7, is DVKVTQSSRYLVKRTGEKVFLECVQDMDHENMFWYRQDPGLGLRLIYFSYDVKMKEKGDIPEGYSVSREKKERFSLILESASTNQTSMYLCASSFTNLGPPPGFEQYFGPGTRLTVT.

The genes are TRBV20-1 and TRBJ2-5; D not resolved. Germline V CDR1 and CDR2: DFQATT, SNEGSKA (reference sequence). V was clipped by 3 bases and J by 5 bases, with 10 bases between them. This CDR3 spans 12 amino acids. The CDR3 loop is CSASESPETQYF. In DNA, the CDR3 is TGCAGTGCTAGCGAGAGTCCGGAGACCCAGTACTTC.

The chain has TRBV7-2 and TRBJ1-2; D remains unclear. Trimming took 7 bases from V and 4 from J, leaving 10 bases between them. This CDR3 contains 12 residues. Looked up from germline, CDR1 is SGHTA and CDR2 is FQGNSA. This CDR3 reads CASTSRGYGYTF. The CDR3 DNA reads TGTGCCAGCACCTCACGGGGCTATGGCTACACCTTC.

In DNA, the CDR3 is TGTGCCAGCAGTTTATCGGGAGGGCGAGAACAAGAGACCCAGTACTTC. Protein product: CASSLSGGREQETQYF. This rearrangement joins TRBV28 to TRBJ2-5; 8 positions agree with TRBD2. J lost 2 bases, V lost 1 base, and 6 bases had no gene match. This CDR3 is 16 amino acids long. Germline values: CDR1 MDHEN, CDR2 SYDVKM.

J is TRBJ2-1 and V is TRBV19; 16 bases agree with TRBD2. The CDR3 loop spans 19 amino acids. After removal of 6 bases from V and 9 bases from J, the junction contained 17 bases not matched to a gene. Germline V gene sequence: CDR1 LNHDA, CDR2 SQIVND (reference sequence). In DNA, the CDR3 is TGTGCCAGTAGCTTATTCGGGACTAGCGGGAGGGCCGGATCGATTGAGCAGTTCTTC. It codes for CASSLFGTSGRAGSIEQFF.

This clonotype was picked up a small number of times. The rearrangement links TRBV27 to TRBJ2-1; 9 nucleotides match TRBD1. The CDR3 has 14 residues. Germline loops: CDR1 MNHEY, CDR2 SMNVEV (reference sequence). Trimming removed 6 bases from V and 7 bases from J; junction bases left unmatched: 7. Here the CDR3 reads CASRTGQGINEQFF. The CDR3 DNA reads TGTGCCAGCAGAACGGGACAGGGTATTAATGAGCAGTTCTTC.

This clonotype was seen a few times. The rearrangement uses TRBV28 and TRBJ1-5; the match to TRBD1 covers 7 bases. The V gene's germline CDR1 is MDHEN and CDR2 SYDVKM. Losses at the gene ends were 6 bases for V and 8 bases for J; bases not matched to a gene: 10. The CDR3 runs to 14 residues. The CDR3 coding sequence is TGTGCCAGCAGCCATAGGGGGCTGTGGGAGCCCCAGCATTTT. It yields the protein CASSHRGLWEPQHF.

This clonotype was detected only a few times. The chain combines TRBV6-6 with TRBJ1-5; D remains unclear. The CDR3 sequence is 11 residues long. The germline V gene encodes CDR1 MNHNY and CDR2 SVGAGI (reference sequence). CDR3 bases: TGTCCAGACGGCTGGAATCAGCCCCAGCATTTT. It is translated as CPDGWNQPQHF.

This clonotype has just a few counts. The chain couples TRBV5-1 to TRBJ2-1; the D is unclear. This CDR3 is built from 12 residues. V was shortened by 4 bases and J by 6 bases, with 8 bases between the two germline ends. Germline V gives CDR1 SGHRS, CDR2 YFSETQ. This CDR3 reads CASSRWGNEQFF. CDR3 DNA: TGCGCCAGCAGCCGATGGGGCAATGAGCAGTTCTTC.